This T cell receptor beta chain was sequenced during a study of shared T cell receptors in the human thymus. Sequencing was performed with immunoSEQ multiplex PCR; in TCRdb, only in-frame clones are kept and a portion is missing. Among some 660,000 clones listed, around 87% were seen once. These records were also assigned to another study, of human thymus T cells. That source adds: Resected material from corrective heart surgery provided the thymus tissue analysed. Across thymic and blood repertoires, the usage of V and J genes appeared to be biased.

Sequencing was carried out using thymocytes. This receptor was taken from a boy less than two years old with a congenital heart defect.

The CDR3 protein is CASSFARAGSAEAFF. The CDR3 nucleotides are TGTGCCAGCAGCTTTGCTCGGGCAGGGTCTGCTGAAGCTTTCTTT. This rearrangement joins TRBV7-2 to TRBJ1-1; a possible D gene is TRBD1 (5 bases). The CDR3 contains 15 residues. Germline V gives CDR1 SGHTA, CDR2 FQGNSA. Between the trimmed V and J ends, which lost 3 bases and 6 bases, there was a span of 17 bases.